A single sample gave rise to the 27 T cell receptor beta chains below, sequenced in a study of T cell responses to AZD1222 COVID-19 vaccine. Sequencing used immunoSEQ multiplex PCR; TCRdb keeps in-frame clones, though not all of them. This sample has roughly 120,000 clones, with around nine tenths found just once. The source was peripheral blood, collected on day 0 of AZD1222 vaccination. The receptors here all came from an adult in good health.

This clone was recorded once. The rearrangement uses TRBV6-5 and TRBJ2-7; 9 positions agree with TRBD2. The CDR3 spans 13 residues. Germline assignment: CDR1 MNHEY and CDR2 SVGAGI. The V segment lost 9 bases and the J segment 3 bases; nucleotides outside the gene matches: 6. CDR3 nucleotide sequence: TGTGCCAGAGTAGGCGGGGGGGACTACGAGCAGTACTTC. Translating it yields CARVGGGDYEQYF.

This chain links TRBV20-1 with TRBJ2-1; no clear D gene. Germline V gene lookup returns CDR1 DFQATT and CDR2 SNEGSKA (reference sequence). This CDR3 has 12 amino acids. The ends were cut back, 3 bases at V and 6 bases at J, with 9 bases in the middle. CDR3 nucleotide sequence: TGCAGTGCTAGTGATGGGTTCAATGAGCAGTTCTTC. It codes for CSASDGFNEQFF.

The V and J genes are TRBV25-1 and TRBJ1-2; TRBD1 aligns across 10 bases. Germline V gene lookup returns CDR1 MGHDK and CDR2 SYGVNS. This CDR3 has 14 amino acids. J lost 5 bases, V lost 4 bases, and 4 bases had no gene match. The CDR3 DNA sequence: TGTGCCAGCAGTGGACAGGGGGCGAGTTATGGCTACACCTTC. Its protein product is CASSGQGASYGYTF.

This chain joins TRBV5-1 and TRBJ2-7, with 8 bases aligning to TRBD1. The CDR3 spans 17 residues. CDR1 SGHRS and CDR2 YFSETQ come from the germline V gene. J was trimmed by 3 bases and V by 2 bases; bases with no gene match: 13. Here the CDR3 DNA reads TGCGCCAGCAGCTTAGATGCTTCCAGGGGGCGCGGCTACGAGCAGTACTTC. It yields the protein CASSLDASRGRGYEQYF.

This sequence joins TRBV7-2 and TRBJ2-6, with D perhaps assigned TRBD1 or TRBD2 (5 bases each). Germline V gene sequence: CDR1 SGHTA, CDR2 FQGNSA. The CDR3 sequence is 17 residues long. Trimming took 2 bases from V and 0 from J, leaving 11 bases between them. Written as DNA, the CDR3 is TGTGCCAGCAGCTTACGCAGGGAGAACTCTGGGGCCAACGTCCTGACTTTC. This gives the protein CASSLRRENSGANVLTF. Filled out from reference TRBV7-2 and TRBJ2-6, the complete variable domain reads GAGVSQSPSNKVTEKGKDVELRCDPISGHTALYWYRQSLGQGLEFLIYFQGNSAPDKSGLPSDRFSAERTGGSVSTLTIQRTQQEDSAVYLCASSLRRENSGANVLTFGAGSRLTVL.

The V gene is TRBV7-3, the J gene TRBJ2-7; 11 nucleotides match TRBD2. CDR1 SGHTA and CDR2 FQGTGA come from the germline V gene. This CDR3 contains 15 residues. The junction had 6 bases not matched to a gene; V was cut back by 4 bases and J by 4 bases. The CDR3 region has the DNA TGTGCCAGCAGCTCCTTAGCGGGAGGGGGGTACGAGCAGTACTTC. Protein sequence: CASSSLAGGGYEQYF.

This clone was observed once. The gene calls are TRBV11-2 and TRBJ2-2; D remains ambiguous. Germline V CDR1 and CDR2: SGHAT, FQNNGV. The CDR3 has 16 residues. V lost 0 bases to trimming and J lost 3 bases, with 11 bases between them. The CDR3 protein is CASSLDPEADTGELFF. CDR3 coding DNA: TGTGCCAGCAGCTTAGATCCAGAGGCGGACACCGGGGAGCTGTTTTTT.

The chain uses TRBV11-2 and TRBJ1-2; D not certain. V lost 4 bases and J 0 bases, leaving 18 bases between the germline ends. The CDR3 consists of 17 residues. CDR1 is SGHAT, CDR2 FQNNGV, per germline. DNA of the CDR3: TGTGCCAGCAGCTCATACGCTGCGCGGAAACCTAACTATGGCTACACCTTC. Its protein is CASSSYAARKPNYGYTF.

The chain is built from TRBV7-2 and TRBJ2-3; 10 bases are shared with TRBD2. V lost 1 base, J lost 4 bases, and 11 bases stayed unmatched. This CDR3 is built from 18 residues. CDR1 is SGHTA and CDR2 is FQGNSA in the germline V gene. The CDR3 region has the DNA TGTGCCAGCAGCTTAGTGGGCTGGGTAGCGGGAGGAGCAGATACGCAGTATTTT. The encoded protein is CASSLVGWVAGGADTQYF.

The rearrangement uses TRBV7-6 and TRBJ2-7; unclear D gene. V was cut by 3 bases and J by 2 bases, with 11 bases left in between. The CDR3 spans 14 residues. Germline-derived CDR1 and CDR2 are SGHVS and FNYEAQ. CDR3 region: CASSLDGFAYEQYF. The CDR3, as DNA: TGTGCCAGCAGCTTGGATGGGTTCGCCTACGAGCAGTACTTC.

J is TRBJ2-5 and V is TRBV19, with D unclear. V lost 1 base to trimming and J lost 1 base, with 10 bases between them. The CDR3 covers 15 residues. Germline CDR1 reads LNHDA; CDR2 reads SQIVND (reference sequence). CDR3 sequence (DNA): TGTGCCAGTAGTATAGGATTTTTCGTCCAAGAGACCCAGTACTTC. This encodes CASSIGFFVQETQYF.

This chain links TRBV9 with TRBJ2-2, with D unresolved. V shed 1 base and J shed 6 bases, with 13 bases lying between them. CDR3 length: 15 amino acids. Looked up from germline, CDR1 is SGDLS and CDR2 is YYNGEE. The CDR3 loop reads CASSVKGMGPGELFF. In DNA form, the CDR3 reads TGTGCCAGCAGCGTAAAGGGAATGGGTCCCGGGGAGCTGTTTTTT.

This chain links TRBV27 with TRBJ1-4; D might be TRBD1 (6 bases). Germline CDR1 and CDR2: MNHEY and SMNVEV (reference sequence). This CDR3 comprises 16 residues. V dropped 6 bases and J dropped 8 bases, with 22 bases sitting between them. The CDR3 coding sequence is TGTGCCAGCAGCCGCAGGGGTCCCCAAAGAGGCGAAAAACTGTTTTTT. Translation: CASSRRGPQRGEKLFF. The whole variable domain, filled in from reference TRBV27 and TRBJ1-4, reads EAQVTQNPRYLITVTGKKLTVTCSQNMNHEYMSWYRQDPGLGLRQIYYSMNVEVTDKGDVPEGYKVSRKEKRNFPLILESPSPNQTSLYFCASSRRGPQRGEKLFFGSGTQLSVL.

The chain recombines TRBV10-3 with TRBJ1-2; 7 positions match TRBD1. The CDR3 totals 16 residues. V shed 3 bases, J shed 2 bases, and the junction held 9 bases outside the gene matches. Germline loops: CDR1 ENHRY, CDR2 SYGVKD. The CDR3 protein is CAISDPGDRSNYGYTF. DNA of the CDR3: TGTGCCATCAGTGATCCGGGGGACAGATCGAACTATGGCTACACCTTC.

CDR3 in DNA: TGTGCCAGCACTTTAGCGGGAGGGCCTGCCGGGGAGCTGTTTTTT. This translates into CASTLAGGPAGELFF. The V and J genes are TRBV7-2 and TRBJ2-2, with TRBD2 identical over 11 bases. The germline V gene has CDR1 SGHTA and CDR2 FQGNSA. The junction had 7 bases not matched to a gene; V was cut back by 7 bases and J by 6 bases. The CDR3 has 15 residues.

This clone occurred once. The chain joins TRBV5-1 to TRBJ1-2, with TRBD1 matching over 8 bases. This CDR3 comprises 14 residues. The germline CDR1 and CDR2 sequences are SGHRS and YFSETQ. V gave up 4 bases and J gave up 5 bases; unmatched junction bases: 7. The CDR3 nucleotides are TGCGCCAGCAGCGATCCGGGACAGGCTTATGGCTACACCTTC. This codes for CASSDPGQAYGYTF.

The gene calls are TRBV3-1 (or the pseudogene TRBV3-2) and TRBJ2-1; D may be TRBD2 (7 bases). The CDR3 length is 13 residues. Germline V gene sequence: CDR1 LGHDT, CDR2 YNNKEL (reference sequence). V shed 8 bases and J shed 6 bases, with 14 bases lying between them. CDR3 coding DNA: TGTGCCAGCGTCAGGGGCGGGGGCAATGAGCAGTTCTTC. This translates into CASVRGGGNEQFF.

J is TRBJ2-3 and V is TRBV2; weak D call: TRBD1 (5 bases). Germline loops: CDR1 SNHLY, CDR2 FYNNEI. Trimming removed 5 bases at V and 6 bases at J, with 24 bases between. The CDR3 is 17 residues long. The CDR3 spells CASSRRGRSSVGDTQYF. The CDR3 DNA follows: TGTGCCAGCAGTCGAAGGGGTAGAAGCTCGGTCGGGGATACGCAGTATTTT.

The CDR3 DNA reads as TGTGCCAGCAGCTTGGTCGCCTCAACACTAGCGGGTGTCTACGAGCAGTACTTC. This sequence encodes CASSLVASTLAGVYEQYF. The V call is TRBV5-6, the J call TRBJ2-7; TRBD2 agrees at 9 bases. This CDR3 contains 18 residues. Germline CDR1 and CDR2: SGHDT and YYEEEE. V shed 0 bases and J 3 bases; nucleotides not matched to a gene: 13.

The chain links TRBV28 to TRBJ1-5; unclear D gene. Germline-derived CDR1 and CDR2 are MDHEN and SYDVKM. CDR3 size: 14 residues. Trimming took 5 bases from V and 7 from J, leaving 15 bases between them. CDR3 protein: CASSPSRGSQPQHF. CDR3 DNA: TGTGCCAGCAGTCCTTCTCGGGGTTCCCAGCCCCAGCATTTT.

V gene TRBV7-3 combines with J gene TRBJ2-5; D possibly matches TRBD1 or TRBD2 (5 bases each). This CDR3 is 15 amino acids long. Trimming removed 5 bases from V and 4 bases from J, with 17 bases in between. CDR1 and CDR2 (germline): SGHTA, FQGTGA. In nucleotides, the CDR3 is TGTGCCAGCAGCCCTCGGGGCTCCCAGGGAGAGACCCAGTACTTC. Its translation: CASSPRGSQGETQYF.

The J gene is TRBJ2-7, the V gene TRBV19; the match to TRBD1 covers 9 bases. Germline values: CDR1 LNHDA, CDR2 SQIVND (reference sequence). The length of the CDR3 is 13 residues. V was clipped by 6 bases and J by 3 bases; unmatched bases: 3. DNA of the CDR3: TGTGCCAGTAGCTCGGACAGGGGCTACGAGCAGTACTTC. Translated: CASSSDRGYEQYF.

The chain employs TRBV6-5 and TRBJ2-3; TRBD1 agrees at 10 bases. The CDR3 is made up of 15 amino acids. Trimming removed 6 bases from V and 4 bases from J; junction bases left unmatched: 7. Per germline, CDR1 MNHEY and CDR2 SVGAGI. DNA of the CDR3: TGTGCCAGCAGGTCGACAGGGGGCAGGGCAGATACGCAGTATTTT. Its protein product is CASRSTGGRADTQYF.

The rearrangement links TRBV30 to TRBJ1-2, with TRBD1 as a possible D gene (6 bases). The V end lost 4 bases, the J end lost 7 bases, and 13 bases lay between the germline ends. The CDR3 spans 12 residues. CDR1 and CDR2 (germline): GTSNPN, SVGIG (reference sequence). CDR3 bases: TGTGCCTGGAATTGGGGGGCTTCTGGCTACACCTTC. Amino acid sequence: CAWNWGASGYTF.

V gene TRBV4-2 combines with J gene TRBJ2-3; 8 positions agree with TRBD1. The CDR3 sequence is 13 residues long. V gave up 3 bases and J gave up 10 bases; unmatched junction bases: 6. Germline assignment: CDR1 LGHNA and CDR2 YNFKEQ. DNA for the CDR3: TGTGCCAGCAGCCAGGAGGACAGGGCGCCGCAGTATTTT. Translating gives CASSQEDRAPQYF.

This sequence joins TRBV5-1 and TRBJ2-7; D could derive from TRBD1 or TRBD2 (5 bases each). The length of the CDR3 is 14 residues. The V gene lost 4 bases and the J gene lost 0 bases, with 11 bases spanning the gap. The germline V gene encodes CDR1 SGHRS and CDR2 YFSETQ. Here the CDR3 reads CASSRDGISYEQYF. CDR3 DNA: TGCGCCAGCAGCAGGGACGGAATCTCCTACGAGCAGTACTTC.

The CDR3 nucleotides read TGTGCCAGCAGCTTGGGGACAGCCACTTCACCCCTCCACTTT. This gives the protein CASSLGTATSPLHF. This sequence joins TRBV7-8 and TRBJ1-6; 7 bases are a match to TRBD1. The germline CDR1 and CDR2 sequences are SGHVS and FQNEAQ. The ends lost 3 bases at V and 9 bases at J; junction bases unmatched: 5. The CDR3 has 14 residues.